This T cell receptor beta chain was recorded in a study of shared clonotypes between healthy human individuals. Study details: Per-donor plates numbered three CD4 naive, three CD4 memory, two CD8 naive and one CD8 memory.

The V end lost 5 bases, the J end lost 1 base, and 8 bases lay between the germline ends. The CDR3 length is 13 residues. CDR1 and CDR2 from the germline V gene are MNHNY and SVGAGI (reference sequence). Assay used: immunoSEQ multiplex PCR; TCRdb lists only in-frame clones, some missing. The sample holds about 2.3 million clones; 85% to 95% are singletons and the top ten take 0.3% to 0.4%. The sequencing sample was made of naive CD4+ T cells from PBMCs. Subset meaning: CD45RA+ positively selected. V usage is TRBV6-6 and J usage is TRBJ1-2, with D perhaps matching TRBD1 (6 bases). The source is a man younger than 35 in good health. Some clones in this sample may be carry-over from other donors' samples. CDR3 bases: TGTGCCAGCAGTACGGACAGTAACTATGGCTACACCTTC. As protein: CASSTDSNYGYTF.